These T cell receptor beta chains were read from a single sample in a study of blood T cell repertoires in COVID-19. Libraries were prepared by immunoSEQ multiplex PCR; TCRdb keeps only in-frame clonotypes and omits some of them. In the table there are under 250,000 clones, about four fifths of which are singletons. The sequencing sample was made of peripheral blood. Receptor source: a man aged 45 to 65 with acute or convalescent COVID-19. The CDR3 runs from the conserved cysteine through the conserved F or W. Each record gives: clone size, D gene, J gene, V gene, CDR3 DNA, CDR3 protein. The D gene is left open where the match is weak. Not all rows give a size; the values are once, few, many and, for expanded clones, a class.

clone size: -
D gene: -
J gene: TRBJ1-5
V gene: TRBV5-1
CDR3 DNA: TGCGCCAGCAGCTTGGAGGTCAGTCAGGGAAACAATCAGCCCCAGCATTTT
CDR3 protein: CASSLEVSQGNNQPQHF

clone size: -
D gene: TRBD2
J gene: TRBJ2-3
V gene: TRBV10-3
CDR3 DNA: TGTGCCATCAGTGAGGGACTAGCGGGCCCTCTTGATACGCAGTATTTT
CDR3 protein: CAISEGLAGPLDTQYF

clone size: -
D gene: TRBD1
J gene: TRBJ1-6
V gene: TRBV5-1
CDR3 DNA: TGCGCCAGCAGCCCTTCCGGGACAGGGGATTCACCCCTCCACTTT
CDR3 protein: CASSPSGTGDSPLHF

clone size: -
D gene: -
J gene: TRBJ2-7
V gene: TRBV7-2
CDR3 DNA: TGTGCCAGCAGCCAGAGACTAGTTTCCTACGAGCAGTACTTC
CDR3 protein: CASSQRLVSYEQYF

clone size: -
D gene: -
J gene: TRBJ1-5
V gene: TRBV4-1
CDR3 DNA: TGCGCCAGCAGCCGTAGGGAGGGGGGCAATCAGCCCCAGCATTTT
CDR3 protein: CASSRREGGNQPQHF

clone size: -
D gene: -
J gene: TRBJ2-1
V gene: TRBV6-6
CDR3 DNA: TGTGCCAGCAGTCGCCCTCCTAGCGCAAGCTCCTACAATGAGCAGTTCTTC
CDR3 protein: CASSRPPSASSYNEQFF

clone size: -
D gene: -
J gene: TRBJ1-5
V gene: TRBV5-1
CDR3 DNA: TGCGCCAGCAGCTTGGCCGGGAGGGACCAGCCCCAGCATTTT
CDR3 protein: CASSLAGRDQPQHF

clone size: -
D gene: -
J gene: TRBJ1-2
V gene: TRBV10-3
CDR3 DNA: TGTGCCGCAAGGAGGGAAGCTAACTATGGCTACACCTTC
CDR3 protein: CAARREANYGYTF

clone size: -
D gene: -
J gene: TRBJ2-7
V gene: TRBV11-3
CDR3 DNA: TGTGCCAGCAGCTTTCAAGGGGGCTACGAGCAGTACTTC
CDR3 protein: CASSFQGGYEQYF

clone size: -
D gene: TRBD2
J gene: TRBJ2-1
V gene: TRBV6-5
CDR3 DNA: TGTGCCAGCAGCCCCGGGACTAGTTTTTATGAGCAGTTCTTC
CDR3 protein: CASSPGTSFYEQFF

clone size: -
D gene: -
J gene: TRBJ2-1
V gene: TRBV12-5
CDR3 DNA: TGTGCTAGTGGTTTTCAGCGGAGGGACCGGAATGAGCAGTTCTTC
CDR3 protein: CASGFQRRDRNEQFF

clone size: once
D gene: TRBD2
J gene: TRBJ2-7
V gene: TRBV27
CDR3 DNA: TGTGCCAGCAGTTTATCGCCTAGCGGGGCCGCTGAGCAGTACTTC
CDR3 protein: CASSLSPSGAAEQYF

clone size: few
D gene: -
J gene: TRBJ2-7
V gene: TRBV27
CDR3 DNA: TGTGCCAGCAGTTTAGCCAGGGTGGGCCTCGAGCAGTACTTC
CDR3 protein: CASSLARVGLEQYF

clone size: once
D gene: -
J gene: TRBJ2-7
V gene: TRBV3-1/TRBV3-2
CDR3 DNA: TGTGCCAGCAGCCAAGGGGGCCCAATCTACGAGCAGTACTTC
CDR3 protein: CASSQGGPIYEQYF

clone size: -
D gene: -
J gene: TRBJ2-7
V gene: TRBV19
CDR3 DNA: TGTGCCAGTAGTATCAGTCAGATCTACGAGCAGTACTTC
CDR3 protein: CASSISQIYEQYF

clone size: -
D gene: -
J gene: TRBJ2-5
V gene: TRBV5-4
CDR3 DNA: TGTGCCAGCAGCTTGGTTCGTGACAGTGAGGACCTGGAGACCCAGTACTTC
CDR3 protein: CASSLVRDSEDLETQYF

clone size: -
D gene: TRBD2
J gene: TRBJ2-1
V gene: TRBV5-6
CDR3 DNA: TGTGCCAGCTTCCTCACTAGCGTAAGTACCACCTACAATGAGCAGTTCTTC
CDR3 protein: CASFLTSVSTTYNEQFF

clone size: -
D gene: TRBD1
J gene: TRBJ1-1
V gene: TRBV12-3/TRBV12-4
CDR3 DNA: TGTGCCAGCAGTACCCACAGGGGTGAAGCTTTCTTT
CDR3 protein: CASSTHRGEAFF

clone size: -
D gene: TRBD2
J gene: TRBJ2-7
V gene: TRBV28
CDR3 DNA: TGTGCCAGCAGTTTGGCTAGCGGGAGGGTAATAGGGCAGTACTTC
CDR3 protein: CASSLASGRVIGQYF

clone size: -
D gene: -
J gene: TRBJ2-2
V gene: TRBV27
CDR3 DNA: TGTGCCAGCAGTTTATTCGGGGGAACCGGGGAGCTGTTTTTT
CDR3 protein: CASSLFGGTGELFF

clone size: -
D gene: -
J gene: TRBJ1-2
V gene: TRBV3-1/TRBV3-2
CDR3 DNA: TGTGCCAGCAGCCCCGGACAGCTGTATGGGGGCTACACCTTC
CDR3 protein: CASSPGQLYGGYTF

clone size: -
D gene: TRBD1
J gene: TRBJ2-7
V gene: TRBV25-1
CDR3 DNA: TGTGCCAGCAGTGTGTCAGGGGGCAATTCGCAGTACTTC
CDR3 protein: CASSVSGGNSQYF

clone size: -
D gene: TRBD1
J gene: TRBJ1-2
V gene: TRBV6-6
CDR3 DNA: TGTGCCAGCAGTAACCGAGAGACAGGGGCTTACGGCTACACCTTC
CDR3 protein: CASSNRETGAYGYTF

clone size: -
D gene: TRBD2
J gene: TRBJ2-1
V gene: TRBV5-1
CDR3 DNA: TGCGCCAGCAGCTTCGACTGGACTAGCGGCAATGAGCAGTTCTTC
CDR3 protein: CASSFDWTSGNEQFF

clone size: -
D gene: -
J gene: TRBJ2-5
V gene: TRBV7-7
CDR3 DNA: TGTGCTAGCGGGGGACAGGGGAATCCGGAGACCCAGTACTTC
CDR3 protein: CASGGQGNPETQYF

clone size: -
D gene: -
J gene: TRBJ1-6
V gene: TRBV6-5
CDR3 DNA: TGTGCCAGCAGGGGACAATATAATTCACCCCTCCACTTT
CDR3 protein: CASRGQYNSPLHF

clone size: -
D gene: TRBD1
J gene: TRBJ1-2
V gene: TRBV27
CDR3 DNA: TGTGCCAGCAGTTCGGACAGGCGCCGGGCCCAAGGGGGCTACACCTTC
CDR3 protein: CASSSDRRRAQGGYTF

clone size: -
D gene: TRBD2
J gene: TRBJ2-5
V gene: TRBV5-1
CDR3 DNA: TGCGCCAGCGCGGGACTAGCTTCGGTGGGAGAGACCCAGTACTTC
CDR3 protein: CASAGLASVGETQYF

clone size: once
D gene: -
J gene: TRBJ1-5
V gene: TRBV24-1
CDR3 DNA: TGTGCCACCAGTGACATAAAAGGGGATAGCAATCAGCCCCAGCATTTT
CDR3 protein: CATSDIKGDSNQPQHF